At least ten counts were recorded for the clone carrying this T cell receptor (beta chain). The CDR3 runs 14 residues. Germline V gives CDR1 SGHNT, CDR2 YYREEE (reference sequence). The V end was cut by 0 bases, the J end by 7 bases, with 11 bases between. No patient had received any treatment before thyroid surgery. This record comes from a study of metastatic and nonmetastatic thyroid tumors. TCRdb used MiXCR to call clones anew from the PCR reads. This sample carries 21,000 or so clones, 15% to 18% of them seen once, and the ten largest clones take 15% to 20%. The chain employs TRBV5-4 and TRBJ1-5; D might be TRBD1 (6 bases). Sequenced: blood. The receptor comes from a female donor with papillary thyroid cancer or a benign thyroid nodule (not recorded which). Some clones in this sample may be carry-over from other donors' samples. CDR3 region: CASSLGGAGQPQHF. CDR3 nucleotide sequence: TGTGCCAGCAGCTTGGGGGGGGCTGGGCAGCCCCAGCATTTT.